This T cell receptor beta chain was sequenced for a study of blood T cell repertoires in COVID-19. Study overall: Acute and convalescent COVID-19 samples came from the United States, Italy and Spain.

Assay: immunoSEQ multiplex PCR; the TCRdb copy retains only in-frame clones and omits some. The repertoire holds some 150,000 clones, with around 81% as singletons. The CDR3 spans 15 residues. V was clipped by 1 base and J by 6 bases; unmatched bases: 9. Germline values: CDR1 LGHNA, CDR2 YSLEER. The chain carries TRBV4-3 and TRBJ2-7; 7 bases line up with TRBD1. Material: peripheral blood. The clonotype was recovered from a man aged 55-75 years with active or convalescent COVID-19. CDR3 DNA sequence: TGCGCCAGCAGCCAAGGGTACCCCGACAGGGCCGAGCAGTACTTC. Its protein is CASSQGYPDRAEQYF.